The T cell receptor (beta chain) described here comes from a study of shared clonotypes between healthy human individuals. Study summary: Sampling drew on donors who were a couple of women and a few men aged 18 to 49.

Sequencing was performed with immunoSEQ multiplex PCR; in TCRdb, only in-frame clones are kept and a portion is missing. The sample records about 1.5 million clones, approximately 98% being singletons. Concerning this clone: The antigen is unknown.

CDR1 and CDR2 (germline): MNHEY, SVGAGI. V was trimmed by 2 bases and J by 6 bases, leaving 10 bases between them. CDR3 length equals 13 residues. Study conclusions and caveats: Clonotypes that were shared across four donors made up approximately 5% of naive CD4 clonotypes.

Sequenced input: naive CD4+ T cells sorted from blood. The subset here: CD45RA+ positively selected. The TCR originated in a man under 40 in good health. The rearrangement links TRBV6-5 to TRBJ1-2; D perhaps matches TRBD1 (5 bases). CDR3 DNA: TGTGCCAGCAGTTACCGTTCGGGGCATGGCTACACCTTC. Translation: CASSYRSGHGYTF.